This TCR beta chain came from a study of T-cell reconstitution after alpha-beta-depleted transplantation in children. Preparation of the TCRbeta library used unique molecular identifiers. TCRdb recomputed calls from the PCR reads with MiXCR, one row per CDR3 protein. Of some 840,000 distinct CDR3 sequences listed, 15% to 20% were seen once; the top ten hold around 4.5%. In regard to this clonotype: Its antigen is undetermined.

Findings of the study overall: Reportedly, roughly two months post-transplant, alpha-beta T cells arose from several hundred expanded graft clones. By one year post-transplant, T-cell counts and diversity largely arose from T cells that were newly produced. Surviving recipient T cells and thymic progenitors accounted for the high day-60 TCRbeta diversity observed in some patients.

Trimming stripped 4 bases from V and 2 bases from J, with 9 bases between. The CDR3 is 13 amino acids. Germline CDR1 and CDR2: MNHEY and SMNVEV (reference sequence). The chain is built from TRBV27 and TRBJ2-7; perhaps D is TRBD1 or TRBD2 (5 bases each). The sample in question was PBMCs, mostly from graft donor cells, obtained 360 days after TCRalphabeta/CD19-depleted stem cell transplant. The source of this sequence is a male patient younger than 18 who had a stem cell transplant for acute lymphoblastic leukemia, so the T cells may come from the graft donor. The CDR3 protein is CASSWGNPYEQYF. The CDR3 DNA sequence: TGTGCCAGCAGTTGGGGGAACCCCTACGAGCAGTACTTC.